Below, 8 T cell receptor beta chains from the same sample are listed, as sequenced in a study of beta chain features in type 1 diabetes. The entirety of the isolated RNA underwent reverse transcription, so expressed TCRB transcripts were sequenced. The protocol was immunoSEQ multiplex PCR, while the TCRdb copy is restricted to in-frame clones and leaves out a portion. The sample records 970,000 or so clones, 15% to 20% being singletons. Source material: naive CD4+ T cells from blood. The receptors originated from a woman younger than 35 in good health.

This clone has a handful of counts. This chain links TRBV5-1 with TRBJ2-1; 9 nucleotides match TRBD1. The CDR3 is made up of 14 amino acids. V lost 1 base and J lost 8; bases outside the gene matches: 4. Germline V lookup: CDR1 SGHRS, CDR2 YFSETQ. The DNA of the CDR3 is TGCGCCAGCAGCTTGTGGGACAGGGATGATGAGCAGTTCTTC. It codes for CASSLWDRDDEQFF. Full variable domain (remainder filled in from reference TRBV5-1 and TRBJ2-1): KAGVTQTPRYLIKTRGQQVTLSCSPISGHRSVSWYQQTPGQGLQFLFEYFSETQRNKGNFPGRFSGRQFSNSRSEMNVSTLELGDSALYLCASSLWDRDDEQFFGPGTRLTVL.

This chain links TRBV28 with TRBJ2-7; TRBD1 matches at 8 bases. The CDR3 contains 16 residues. V shed 3 bases, J shed 0 bases, and the junction held 7 bases outside the gene matches. CDR1 and CDR2 (germline): MDHEN, SYDVKM. The CDR3 here is CASSLPGQVSSYEQYF. The CDR3 DNA follows: TGTGCCAGCAGTTTGCCGGGACAGGTCTCCTCCTACGAGCAGTACTTC.

This chain joins TRBV6-6 and TRBJ2-1; 7 bases are shared with TRBD1. V was pared by 2 bases and J by 6 bases, with 7 bases of the junction left unmatched. This CDR3 has 15 residues. Germline CDR1 reads MNHNY; CDR2 reads SVGAGI (reference sequence). In DNA, the CDR3 is TGTGCCAGCAGTTACCCTGGGACAGTTGTCAATGAGCAGTTCTTC. Protein: CASSYPGTVVNEQFF.

J is TRBJ2-3 and V is TRBV7-2; 10 bases map to TRBD2. Trimming took 4 bases from V and 2 from J; bases not matched to a gene: 15. The CDR3 contains 19 residues. Germline CDR1 reads SGHTA; CDR2 reads FQGNSA. CDR3 loop: CASSSETLLAGSLTDTQYF. As DNA, the CDR3 is TGTGCCAGCAGCTCCGAGACTCTACTAGCGGGGTCCCTCACAGATACGCAGTATTTT.

This clone was seen only a few times. The chain links TRBV18 to TRBJ1-1; D uncertain. There are 16 residues in the CDR3. V gave up 4 bases and J gave up 0 bases, with 15 bases separating them. The germline V gene has CDR1 KGHSH and CDR2 LQKENI. In DNA form, the CDR3 reads TGTGCCAGCTCACGAGGCGTGGTCGGAGTGAACACTGAAGCTTTCTTT. Residues: CASSRGVVGVNTEAFF.

The chain employs TRBV5-1 and TRBJ2-1; D is perhaps TRBD2 (5 bases). The CDR3 consists of 16 residues. CDR1 SGHRS and CDR2 YFSETQ come from the germline V gene. Trimming pared 4 bases from V and 0 bases from J, leaving 14 bases between. The CDR3 DNA sequence: TGCGCCAGCAGCCCCCCCAGCGGCAGCTCCTACAATGAGCAGTTCTTC. As protein: CASSPPSGSSYNEQFF. Combining the CDR3 with reference TRBV5-1 and TRBJ2-1 gives the whole variable domain KAGVTQTPRYLIKTRGQQVTLSCSPISGHRSVSWYQQTPGQGLQFLFEYFSETQRNKGNFPGRFSGRQFSNSRSEMNVSTLELGDSALYLCASSPPSGSSYNEQFFGPGTRLTVL.

This clone has a handful of counts. V usage is TRBV5-4 and J usage is TRBJ2-7, with 9 positions matching TRBD1. This CDR3 contains 16 residues. CDR1 SGHNT and CDR2 YYREEE come from the germline V gene (reference sequence). V lost 1 base, J lost 1 base, and 6 bases stayed unmatched. The CDR3 DNA sequence: TGTGCCAGCAGCTTGATGGGACAGGGTCGGTCCTACGAGCAGTACTTC. Encoded protein: CASSLMGQGRSYEQYF.

This clone was observed a handful of times. CDR3 loop: CASSFSLGVTEAFF. In nucleotides, the CDR3 is TGTGCCAGCAGTTTTTCTCTGGGGGTCACTGAAGCTTTCTTT. The V and J genes are TRBV28 and TRBJ1-1; D may be TRBD1 (5 bases). The V gene lost 3 bases and the J gene lost 4 bases, with 12 bases spanning the gap. From germline, CDR1 is MDHEN and CDR2 SYDVKM. CDR3 length equals 14 residues.